This T cell receptor beta chain was observed in a study of blood T cell repertoires in COVID-19. Study as a whole: Both acute and convalescent COVID-19 samples were obtained from the United States, Italy and Spain. T cells, B-cell-depleted T cells, or PBMCs provided the cDNA or gDNA that served as material.

Original analysis: Estimates of nucleated cell counts were drawn from the amplification of reference gene primers. The protocol was immunoSEQ multiplex PCR, while the TCRdb copy is restricted to in-frame clones and leaves out a portion. From that table come the V and J calls and clone size; the DNA was used to work out D and trimming. The table shows over 75,000 clones, with 86% occurring only once. In germline, CDR1 is MGHDK, CDR2 SYGVNS. The CDR3 is 15 amino acids. Trimming shortened V by 7 bases and J by 2 bases, and 15 bases separated the two germline ends. This sequence joins TRBV25-1 and TRBJ1-3; TRBD1 is a possible D gene (5 bases). The sample taken for sequencing was peripheral blood. The clonotype comes from a human donor in a cohort sampled during active COVID-19. CDR3 amino acids: CASMVGGLTGNTIYF. CDR3 nucleotides: TGTGCCAGCATGGTCGGGGGGTTAACTGGAAACACCATATATTTT.